These T cell receptor beta chains were read from a single sample in a study of T cells in Graves' hyperthyroidism and ophthalmopathy. TCRdb redid the calling of the multiplex PCR reads with MiXCR, one entry per CDR3 protein. The table has 450,000 to 700,000 distinct CDR3 sequences, around 46% seen once. Sequencing was performed on peripheral blood or thyroid tissue (not recorded which). The receptors were gathered from an adult woman with Graves' disease, either hyperthyroidism or ophthalmopathy (not recorded which). Both conserved end residues are part of each CDR3. A D gene is named only where the DNA matches it firmly. Some rows mark clone size as missing; the rest say once, few, many or name a class of expanded clone.

V gene	D gene	clone size	J gene	CDR3 protein	CDR3 DNA
TRBV10-3	-	-	TRBJ1-4	CASSESWVNEKLFF	TGTGCCAGCAGTGAATCGTGGGTGAATGAAAAACTGTTTTTT
TRBV19	-	-	TRBJ1-3	CASRARGSGNTIYF	TGTGCCAGTCGCGCCAGGGGCTCTGGAAACACCATATATTTT
TRBV5-4	TRBD1	few	TRBJ1-2	CASSLDRGDVYTF	TGTGCCAGCAGCCTGGACAGGGGGGACGTCTACACCTTC
TRBV10-2	-	-	TRBJ2-5	CASRREKETQYF	TGCGCCAGCAGGAGGGAGAAAGAGACCCAGTACTTC
TRBV30	-	-	TRBJ1-5	CAWSVGGNQPQHF	TGTGCCTGGAGTGTTGGGGGCAATCAGCCCCAGCATTTT
TRBV19	-	many	TRBJ2-5	CASSIRGRETQYF	TGTGCCAGTAGTATCCGGGGGCGAGAGACCCAGTACTTC
TRBV7-2	TRBD1	once	TRBJ2-7	CASSLALVTGAEQYF	TGTGCCAGCAGCTTAGCGCTTGTGACAGGGGCCGAGCAGTACTTC
TRBV20-1	-	-	TRBJ2-5	CSARAGETQYF	TGCAGTGCCAGGGCGGGAGAGACCCAGTACTTC
TRBV24-1	TRBD2	-	TRBJ2-7	CATSVGLAGVYEQYF	TGTGCCACCAGCGTGGGACTAGCGGGAGTCTACGAGCAGTACTTC
TRBV2	-	-	TRBJ2-2	CASSDSPQGGEVGELFF	TGTGCCAGCAGTGACTCCCCACAGGGCGGCGAGGTCGGGGAGCTGTTTTTT
TRBV4-1	-	many	TRBJ1-2	CASSTTGRTNYGYTF	TGCGCCAGCAGCACCACCGGACGGACTAACTATGGCTACACCTTC
TRBV2	TRBD2	-	TRBJ2-6	CASSEAFTSGPGGANVLTF	TGTGCCAGCAGTGAAGCGTTTACTAGCGGCCCCGGGGGGGCCAACGTCCTGACTTTC
TRBV7-2	TRBD2	-	TRBJ2-2	CASSLKTSGVNTGELFF	TGTGCCAGCAGCCTGAAGACTAGCGGGGTGAACACCGGGGAGCTGTTTTTT
TRBV2	-	-	TRBJ1-2	CASGRLAGDGYTF	TGTGCCAGCGGCCGTCTAGCGGGAGATGGCTACACCTTC
TRBV20-1	-	-	TRBJ2-7	CSAIRTDYEQYF	TGCAGTGCTATAAGGACAGACTACGAGCAGTACTTC
TRBV5-6	-	-	TRBJ1-1	CASSLTSTEAFF	TGTGCCAGCAGCTTAACAAGCACTGAAGCTTTCTTT
TRBV19	-	-	TRBJ2-7	CASSIGILATGYEQYF	TGTGCCAGTAGTATTGGGATACTAGCGACAGGCTACGAGCAGTACTTC
TRBV4-1	TRBD1	many	TRBJ1-2	CASSQVSRNRGPVLQDYGYTF	TGCGCCAGCAGCCAAGTTTCCCGGAACAGGGGGCCGGTGTTACAGGACTATGGCTACACCTTC
TRBV6-1	-	many	TRBJ1-3	CASSESRRNSGNTIYF	TGTGCCAGCAGTGAAAGCAGGCGAAACTCTGGAAACACCATATATTTT
TRBV7-9	-	-	TRBJ2-2	CASSTQGATGELFF	TGTGCCAGCAGCACCCAAGGGGCCACCGGGGAGCTGTTTTTT
TRBV7-2	-	once	TRBJ2-5	CASSPGGPQQETQYF	TGTGCCAGCAGCCCAGGAGGGCCTCAGCAAGAGACCCAGTACTTC
TRBV5-1	-	few	TRBJ2-3	CASSLGSPAADTQYF	TGCGCCAGCAGCTTGGGTAGCCCAGCAGCAGATACGCAGTATTTT
TRBV12-3/TRBV12-4	TRBD1	-	TRBJ1-1	CASSLGTANTETFF	TGTGCCAGCAGTCTCGGGACAGCGAACACTGAAACTTTCTTT
TRBV20-1	-	-	TRBJ1-5	CSARDGELHSNQPQHF	TGCAGTGCTAGAGATGGGGAGTTACATAGCAATCAGCCCCAGCATTTT
TRBV7-3	-	many	TRBJ1-1	CASSLGAANTEAFF	TGTGCCAGCAGCTTGGGCGCGGCGAACACTGAAGCTTTCTTT
TRBV12-3/TRBV12-4	TRBD1	many	TRBJ1-1	CASSPRGQGSTEAFF	TGTGCCAGCAGCCCCAGGGGACAGGGGTCCACTGAAGCTTTCTTT
TRBV5-1	-	many	TRBJ1-2	CASSLAGEGGYTF	TGCGCCAGCAGCTTGGCGGGGGAAGGAGGCTACACCTTC
TRBV2	-	few	TRBJ2-5	CASSSNRGGWETQYF	TGTGCCAGCAGTTCAAACAGGGGGGGGTGGGAGACCCAGTACTTC
TRBV9	-	-	TRBJ1-4	CASSVGYPGEKLFF	TGTGCCAGCAGCGTAGGCTATCCGGGGGAAAAACTGTTTTTT
TRBV28	TRBD1	many	TRBJ2-5	CASSTRTGGLETQYF	TGTGCCAGCAGTACCCGGACAGGGGGTTTGGAGACCCAGTACTTC
TRBV20-1	TRBD2	-	TRBJ2-1	CSARVLAGANEQFF	TGCAGTGCTAGAGTACTAGCGGGAGCAAATGAGCAGTTCTTC
TRBV24-1	TRBD2	-	TRBJ2-2	CATSDWGGRGANTGELFF	TGTGCCACCAGTGATTGGGGCGGGAGGGGGGCCAACACCGGGGAGCTGTTTTTT
TRBV7-9	TRBD1	-	TRBJ2-5	CASSLGGQGTQPQYF	TGTGCCAGCAGCTTGGGGGGACAGGGTACTCAGCCCCAGTACTTC
TRBV5-1	-	-	TRBJ2-6	CASSLEGAGGANVLTF	TGCGCCAGCAGCTTGGAAGGGGCCGGAGGGGCCAACGTCCTGACTTTC
TRBV6-1	-	once	TRBJ1-1	CASSEAFHTEAFF	TGTGCCAGCAGTGAAGCTTTCCACACTGAAGCTTTCTTT
TRBV25-1	-	-	TRBJ2-5	CAPKSGQETQYF	TGTGCCCCAAAGAGCGGACAAGAGACCCAGTACTTC
TRBV7-6	-	-	TRBJ2-5	CASSPLPGIQETQYF	TGTGCCAGCAGCCCACTTCCGGGGATTCAAGAGACCCAGTACTTC
TRBV28	-	few	TRBJ1-1	CASTSPGQLNTEAFF	TGTGCCAGCACCTCACCGGGACAATTGAACACTGAAGCTTTCTTT
TRBV12-3/TRBV12-4	-	-	TRBJ1-1	CASSFPVTEAFF	TGTGCCAGCAGTTTTCCGGTAACTGAAGCTTTCTTT
TRBV24-1	-	-	TRBJ2-1	CATSDLGGNIEQFF	TGTGCCACCAGTGATTTGGGCGGGAACATTGAGCAGTTCTTC
TRBV30	-	-	TRBJ2-7	CAGADHDIYEQYF	TGTGCCGGAGCCGACCATGACATTTACGAGCAGTACTTC
TRBV11-2	TRBD2	-	TRBJ2-5	CASSFDLAGAETQYF	TGTGCCAGCAGCTTCGATCTAGCGGGAGCGGAGACCCAGTACTTC
TRBV3-1	-	many	TRBJ1-1	CASSQRHRELEAFF	TGTGCCAGCAGCCAGCGACACAGGGAACTTGAAGCTTTCTTT
TRBV7-9	-	-	TRBJ1-5	CASSLDGPHQPQHF	TGTGCCAGCAGCTTAGACGGGCCGCATCAGCCCCAGCATTTT
TRBV13	-	-	TRBJ2-7	CASSENRDGSYEQYF	TGTGCCAGCAGCGAGAACAGGGACGGGTCCTACGAGCAGTACTTC
TRBV7-9	-	-	TRBJ1-3	CASSLGGVTGNTIYF	TGTGCCAGCAGCTTAGGCGGGGTGACTGGAAACACCATATATTTT
TRBV7-8	-	few	TRBJ2-4	CASSLGGSKNIQYF	TGTGCCAGCAGCTTAGGGGGGTCCAAAAACATTCAGTACTTC
TRBV29-1	TRBD2	-	TRBJ2-5	CSVEETSGGETQYF	TGCAGCGTTGAAGAAACTAGCGGGGGAGAGACCCAGTACTTC
TRBV19	-	-	TRBJ1-2	CASRGDTGYTF	TGTGCCAGCAGAGGGGACACTGGCTACACCTTC
TRBV7-6	-	many	TRBJ1-2	CASSPYRDGYTF	TGTGCCAGCAGCCCCTACAGGGACGGCTACACCTTC
TRBV5-1	TRBD2	many	TRBJ2-5	CASRPSLAGPYQETQYF	TGCGCCAGCAGACCCTCCTTAGCGGGACCGTACCAAGAGACCCAGTACTTC
TRBV19	TRBD2	few	TRBJ2-2	CASSEGETLAGRTGELFF	TGTGCCAGCAGTGAAGGGGAGACTCTAGCGGGACGCACCGGGGAGCTGTTTTTT
TRBV5-5	-	many	TRBJ1-1	CASSSSRSTEAFF	TGTGCCAGCAGCTCCAGTCGAAGCACTGAAGCTTTCTTT
TRBV7-9	TRBD2	-	TRBJ2-7	CASKASGSNYEQYF	TGTGCCAGCAAAGCTAGCGGGAGTAACTACGAGCAGTACTTC
TRBV10-3	TRBD1	-	TRBJ1-5	CAIRDRGSQPQHF	TGTGCCATCCGGGACAGGGGATCTCAGCCCCAGCATTTT
TRBV7-3	-	-	TRBJ1-5	CASSLTAAQPQHF	TGTGCCAGCAGCTTAACAGCGGCGCAGCCCCAGCATTTT
TRBV29-1	-	-	TRBJ1-4	CSVGGRLFF	TGCAGCGTCGGGGGGAGACTGTTTTTT
TRBV7-9	TRBD1	-	TRBJ1-1	CASSPGQGARAFF	TGTGCCAGCAGTCCGGGACAGGGTGCGCGAGCTTTCTTT
TRBV7-3	-	-	TRBJ2-3	CASSSTYTDTQYF	TGTGCCAGCAGCTCCACTTACACAGATACGCAGTATTTT